One and the same sample provided the 16 T cell receptor beta chains below, sequenced in a study of tumor-infiltrating lymphocytes in primary liver carcinoma. Reverse transcription of roughly 480 ng total RNA with a constant-region primer produced TCR beta cDNA. Modified slightly, ARM-PCR produced TCR beta libraries over three nested multiplex PCR rounds. The opening two PCR rounds, ten to eleven cycles each, paired TRBV1-TRBV30 forward primers with a C-beta reverse primer. In TCRdb, the multiplex PCR reads were re-called with MiXCR into one record per CDR3 protein. Of fewer than 250,000 distinct CDR3 sequences detected, around 81% appear once; the ten largest clones hold about a sixth. The study co-extracted DNA and RNA from about 20-30 mg of unsorted bulk tissue. The sample taken for sequencing was tumor tissue from primary liver carcinoma. These receptor sequences come from a man in his forties with primary liver carcinoma and hepatitis B virus infection.

Concerning this clonotype: The junction departs from the called germline gene at one end, perhaps through a read error. The rearrangement links TRBV11-1 to TRBJ2-1; 9 bases agree with TRBD2. Germline-derived CDR1 and CDR2 are SGHAT and FQDESV (reference sequence). The CDR3 is 18 residues long. The CDR3 DNA follows: TGTGCCAGTAGCTTATACCGCTCCGCGGGAGGGTCATACAATGAGAAGTTCTTT. Translation gives CASSLYRSAGGSYNEKFF.

V usage is TRBV28 and J usage is TRBJ2-7; maybe TRBD1 (6 bases). The CDR3 contains 15 residues. Between the trimmed V and J ends, which lost 5 bases and 6 bases, there was a span of 20 bases. In germline, CDR1 is MDHEN, CDR2 SYDVKM. This chain's CDR3 is CASSPTDRTVSEQYF. The CDR3 DNA reads TGTGCCAGCAGTCCCACCGACCGGACAGTTAGCGAGCAGTACTTC.

This clonotype has more than one count but fewer than ten. A much larger clonotype is one base distant, so this may be a read error. CDR3: CASSSQQGFPEAFF. The CDR3 DNA reads TGTGCCAGCAGCTCTCAACAGGGCTTCCCTGAAGCTTTCTTT. The chain joins TRBV7-9 to TRBJ1-1; D is possibly TRBD1 (6 bases). This CDR3 has 14 amino acids. V was trimmed by 4 bases and J by 6 bases, leaving 15 bases between them. Germline CDR1 and CDR2: SEHNR and FQNEAQ (reference sequence).

Turning to this clonotype: Mismatch with germline at one junction end may stem from a read error. CDR3 coding DNA: TGTGCCAGCAGCACGGTAGGAGGAAGCTACAATGAGCTGTTCTTC. Residues: CASSTVGGSYNELFF. J is TRBJ2-1 and V is TRBV14, with D possibly being TRBD2 (5 bases). The CDR3 has 15 amino acids. Per the germline V gene, CDR1 is SGHDN and CDR2 is FVKESK.

In the case of this clonotype: The junction shows a germline mismatch at one end, possibly a read error. The chain couples TRBV5-1 to TRBJ2-3; TRBD2 matches 15 bases. This CDR3 has 18 residues. Germline-derived CDR1 and CDR2 are SGHRS and YFSETQ. The CDR3 here is CASTSGLAGGGHTDTRYF. The DNA of the CDR3 is TGCGCCAGCACCTCGGGACTAGCGGGAGGCGGACACACAGATACGCGGTATTTT.

Concerning this clonotype itself: At one of its ends the junction is not consistent with the germline gene, which may arise from a read error. This chain joins TRBV6-6 and TRBJ1-2, with 9 positions matching TRBD1. Germline values: CDR1 MNHNY, CDR2 SVGAGI (reference sequence). The CDR3 covers 13 residues. As DNA, the CDR3 is TGTGCCACCGCCTGGGGGACAGGGCCAAGCTATACCTTC. Amino acid sequence: CATAWGTGPSYTF.

As concerns this clonotype: This is likely a read error, given that the CDR3 carries no conserved phenylalanine or tryptophan at its end. No DNA is shown, since the ends of the CDR3 on it are uncertain; the CDR3 is the one TCRdb lists. The V call is TRBV5-4, the J call TRBJ2-5. The CDR3 sequence runs 12 residues, both termini included. The V gene's germline CDR1 is SGHNT and CDR2 YYREEE (reference sequence). CDR3 loop: CASSLDKAAKYN.

The V and J genes are TRBV5-6 and TRBJ2-1; tentatively, D is TRBD2 (6 bases). Germline assignment: CDR1 SGHDT and CDR2 YYEEEE. The length of the CDR3 is 16 residues. V was shortened by 0 bases and J by 8 bases, with 18 bases between the two germline ends. The CDR3 here is CASSLDWAGSGDEQFF. In DNA form, the CDR3 reads TGTGCCAGCAGCTTGGATTGGGCGGGAAGCGGCGATGAGCAGTTCTTC.

By share of the sample, this clonotype is medium-sized. CDR3 nucleotides: TGTGCCAGCAGCTTCCAATGGGTGCCTGGGACTAGCGGGAGTCATGAGCAGTTCTTC. Its protein product is CASSFQWVPGTSGSHEQFF. The chain carries TRBV11-2 and TRBJ2-1; 14 nucleotides line up with TRBD2. Per germline, CDR1 SGHAT and CDR2 FQNNGV. V was pared by 3 bases and J by 8 bases, with 15 bases of the junction left unmatched. The CDR3 runs to 19 residues.

Concerning this clonotype: The junction differs from germline at one of its ends, possibly a read error. The chain links TRBV4-1 to TRBJ2-1; 8 nucleotides match TRBD2. The CDR3 spans 14 residues. Germline V gene data show CDR1 as MGHRA and CDR2 as YSYEKL. The DNA of the CDR3 is TGCGCCGGCAGTCAGATCGGGGGGGGAGGTGAGCAGTTCTTC. Translation: CAGSQIGGGGEQFF.

Concerning this clonotype itself: A much larger clone sits a single nucleotide away, making a read error possible. This chain uses TRBV5-1 with TRBJ2-1; 11 nucleotides align to TRBD2. The germline CDR1 and CDR2 sequences are SGHRS and YFSETQ. The CDR3 runs to 15 residues. V lost 6 bases, J lost 7 bases, and 9 bases stayed unmatched. CDR3 nucleotide sequence: TGCGCCAGCACCATGGGGGCTAGCGGGAGGAATGAGCAGTTCTTC. Translation: CASTMGASGRNEQFF.

A remark on this clonotype: The junction does not match germline at one end; this may be a read error. The chain is built from TRBV6-1 and TRBJ2-1; 13 bases map to TRBD2. Germline CDR1 and CDR2: MNHNS and SASEGT. The CDR3 totals 18 residues. The CDR3 nucleotides are TGTGCCAGCAGTGAAGCCAAGTTCGGACTAGCGGGGGACAATGAACAGTTATTC. Its protein is CASSEAKFGLAGDNEQLF.

CDR3 sequence reads: CAWSPVPNTEAFF. The CDR3, as DNA: TGTGCCTGGAGCCCGGTGCCGAACACTGAAGCTTTCTTT. The chain joins TRBV30 to TRBJ1-1; D is unresolved. V lost 3 bases to trimming and J lost 1 base, with 9 bases between them. CDR1 is GTSNPN and CDR2 is SVGIG in the germline V gene (reference sequence). The CDR3 is 13 amino acids. Full variable domain (remainder filled in from reference TRBV30 and TRBJ1-1): SQTIHQWPATLVQPVGSPLSLECTVEGTSNPNLYWYRQAAGRGLQLLFYSVGIGQISSEVPQNLSASRPQDRQFILSSKKLLLSDSGFYLCAWSPVPNTEAFFGQGTRLTVV.

About this clonotype: The CDR3 does not end in the conserved phenylalanine or tryptophan, so this is likely a read error. This chain connects TRBV30 to TRBJ2-3; D perhaps matches TRBD2 (6 bases). There are 14 residues in the CDR3. Trimming left V 7 bases short and J 1 base short, with 15 bases between. Germline lookup yields CDR1 GTSNPN and CDR2 SVGIG (reference sequence). CDR3 bases: TGTGCCTCCGCCCTCACGGGAGGCACAGATACGCAGTATTAT. Amino acid sequence: CASALTGGTDTQYY.

Details on this clonotype: Sequence at one end of the junction differs from germline and may be a read error. J is TRBJ2-6 and V is TRBV5-4; weak D call: TRBD2 (7 bases). Germline V CDR1 and CDR2: SGHNT, YYREEE (reference sequence). The CDR3 runs to 18 residues. The CDR3 is CASSLGGGPRSGANILTF. CDR3 coding DNA: TGTGCCAGCAGTTTGGGCGGGGGCCCCCGCTCTGGGGCCAACATCCTGACTTTC.

As regards this clonotype: One end of the junction does not line up with germline, which may come from a read error. The chain recombines TRBV14 with TRBJ2-3; D gene unclear. This CDR3 region has 13 residues. Germline assignment: CDR1 SGHDN and CDR2 FVKESK. CDR3 DNA: TGTGCCAGCAGTCTAAGCAGGTCAGAAACGCAGTATTTT. This sequence encodes CASSLSRSETQYF.